Listed here are 17 T cell receptor beta chains from one sample, sequenced in a study of a mutant IDH1 vaccine in newly diagnosed glioma. The time point denotes: baseline, week 1 (first vaccination visit). Treatment of the sample: pre-vaccination baseline after standard-of-care therapy. Sequenced by immunoSEQ multiplex PCR; TCRdb stores in-frame clones only, minus some. The sample lists tens of thousands of clones, about 86% seen once, with 4.6% in the top ten. The starting material was peripheral blood mononuclear cells (PBMCs), obtained from a glioma patient treated with radiotherapy, temozolomide or both. The receptors come from a woman aged 18-29 years with glioma. Some clones in this sample may be carry-over from other donors' samples.

This sequence joins TRBV9 and TRBJ2-1; TRBD1 agrees at 9 bases. Germline lookup yields CDR1 SGDLS and CDR2 YYNGEE. The CDR3 has 14 amino acids. Trimming removed 3 bases from V and 9 bases from J; junction bases left unmatched: 7. Here the CDR3 reads CASSAVQGAGEQFF. In nucleotides, the CDR3 is TGTGCCAGCAGCGCCGTACAGGGGGCGGGTGAGCAGTTCTTC.

The V gene is TRBV6-1, the J gene TRBJ1-2, with D possibly being TRBD1 (5 bases). From germline, CDR1 is MNHNS and CDR2 SASEGT. V lost 0 bases and J 4 bases, leaving 9 bases between the germline ends. The CDR3 consists of 14 residues. For the CDR3, the DNA is TGTGCCAGCAGTGAAGCAGGGGAAAGCTATGGCTACACCTTC. This sequence encodes CASSEAGESYGYTF.

The chain is built from TRBV4-2 and TRBJ2-7; a weak D match, TRBD1 (6 bases). The CDR3 runs to 14 residues. Trimming removed 3 bases from V and 6 bases from J, with 15 bases in between. The germline CDR1 and CDR2 sequences are LGHNA and YNFKEQ. The CDR3 nucleotides are TGTGCCAGCAGCCAGCCAGGGGAAATCGGCGAGCAGTACTTC. This gives the protein CASSQPGEIGEQYF.

This chain connects TRBV6-5 to TRBJ2-2; D is undetermined. This CDR3 is 14 amino acids long. Trimming left V 4 bases short and J 6 bases short, with 12 bases between. Germline CDR1 and CDR2: MNHEY and SVGAGI. Here the CDR3 DNA reads TGTGCCAGCAGTTCTTTGACTCCCTCCGGGGAGCTGTTTTTT. Translating it yields CASSSLTPSGELFF.

The rearrangement joins TRBV6-1 to TRBJ1-1; tentative D call: TRBD1 (5 bases). The CDR3 length is 16 residues. Germline CDR1 MNHNS, CDR2 SASEGT. With 0 bases removed from V and 3 bases from J, the gap between germline ends came to 14 bases. The CDR3 DNA is TGTGCCAGCAGTGAAGCTGGGGGGGGGTTGGACACTGAAGCTTTCTTT. Encoded protein: CASSEAGGGLDTEAFF.

This clone showed up just once. The chain joins TRBV9 to TRBJ1-1; no reliable D call. Germline CDR1 SGDLS, CDR2 YYNGEE. This CDR3 has 15 residues. V gave up 0 bases and J gave up 12 bases, with 21 bases separating them. The CDR3 DNA is TGTGCCAGCAGCGTAGGTTTTAGGTCGTTTGACGAAACTTTCTTT. Translated: CASSVGFRSFDETFF. Filled out from reference TRBV9 and TRBJ1-1, the complete variable domain reads DSGVTQTPKHLITATGQRVTLRCSPRSGDLSVYWYQQSLDQGLQFLIQYYNGEERAKGNILERFSAQQFPDLHSELNLSSLELGDSALYFCASSVGFRSFDETFFGQGTRLTVV.

The gene calls are TRBV5-1 and TRBJ2-5, with no clear D. The V end was cut by 0 bases, the J end by 3 bases, with 0 bases between. The CDR3 runs 11 residues. The germline V gene has CDR1 SGHRS and CDR2 YFSETQ. The CDR3: CASSLEETQYF. In DNA, the CDR3 is TGCGCCAGCAGCTTGGAAGAGACCCAGTACTTC.

In nucleotides, the CDR3 is TGTGCCAGCAGCTTGTCAGGGTTGGGTGAAAAACTGTTTTTT. Amino acids: CASSLSGLGEKLFF. J is TRBJ1-4 and V is TRBV5-6; maybe TRBD1 (5 bases). Looked up from germline, CDR1 is SGHDT and CDR2 is YYEEEE. The CDR3 is 14 amino acids. The V end was cut by 1 base, the J end by 7 bases, with 11 bases between.

This clone was detected once. The chain joins TRBV7-9 to TRBJ1-5; 9 nucleotides agree with TRBD1. Germline CDR1 and CDR2: SEHNR and FQNEAQ (reference sequence). V lost 5 bases, J lost 5 bases, and 4 bases stayed unmatched. This CDR3 comprises 14 residues. The CDR3 sequence is CASSPGQGHQPQHF. The DNA of the CDR3 is TGTGCCAGCAGCCCAGGACAGGGGCATCAGCCCCAGCATTTT.

The rearrangement joins TRBV9 to TRBJ1-6; D is unclear. The CDR3 runs 13 residues. Per germline, CDR1 SGDLS and CDR2 YYNGEE. Trimming shortened V by 4 bases and J by 6 bases, and 8 bases separated the two germline ends. Here the CDR3 reads CASSTGGNSPLHF. The CDR3 nucleotides read TGTGCCAGCAGCACGGGAGGTAATTCACCCCTCCACTTT.

V and J are TRBV7-2 and TRBJ1-4; D is possibly TRBD1 (5 bases). The CDR3 covers 12 residues. Trimming left V 0 bases short and J 15 bases short, with 11 bases between. Per the germline V gene, CDR1 is SGHTA and CDR2 is FQGNSA. The CDR3 spells CASSLAGREVFF. The CDR3 DNA reads TGTGCCAGCAGCTTAGCTGGCAGGGAGGTGTTTTTT.

The rearrangement uses TRBV6-1 and TRBJ2-2; D possibly uses TRBD1 or TRBD2 (5 bases each). Germline V gives CDR1 MNHNS, CDR2 SASEGT. This CDR3 contains 18 residues. The V gene lost 2 bases and the J gene lost 0 bases, with 16 bases spanning the gap. The CDR3 reads CASSEWGPSFANTGELFF. The DNA for the CDR3 is TGTGCCAGCAGTGAATGGGGACCGTCGTTCGCGAACACCGGGGAGCTGTTTTTT.

The V call is TRBV7-9, the J call TRBJ2-5, with D maybe TRBD2 (6 bases). Between the trimmed V and J ends, which lost 5 bases and 5 bases, there was a span of 18 bases. Germline CDR1 reads SEHNR; CDR2 reads FQNEAQ (reference sequence). The CDR3 loop spans 15 amino acids. CDR3 protein: CASSLRVGLWETQYF. The CDR3 nucleotides are TGTGCCAGCAGCCTACGCGTGGGACTGTGGGAGACCCAGTACTTC.

The chain has TRBV7-9 and TRBJ2-3; the D is unclear. Trimming stripped 8 bases from V and 7 bases from J, with 13 bases between. Germline CDR1 reads SEHNR; CDR2 reads FQNEAQ (reference sequence). This CDR3 is 12 amino acids long. The CDR3: CASRKGQNTQYF. The CDR3 DNA reads as TGTGCCAGCCGAAAAGGGCAGAATACGCAGTATTTT. Variable domain in full (rest from reference TRBV7-9 and TRBJ2-3): DTGVSQNPRHKITKRGQNVTFRCDPISEHNRLYWYRQTLGQGPEFLTYFQNEAQLEKSRLLSDRFSAERPKGSFSTLEIQRTEQGDSAMYLCASRKGQNTQYFGPGTRLTVL.

The rearrangement uses TRBV6-4 and TRBJ2-5, with D possibly TRBD2 on 5 matching bases. Trimming left V 7 bases short and J 2 bases short, with 14 bases between. The CDR3 runs to 14 residues. The V gene's germline CDR1 is MRHNA and CDR2 SNTAGT. In nucleotides, the CDR3 is TGTGCCAGCACCCCCGAGGGCCCTCAAGAGACCCAGTACTTC. Residues: CASTPEGPQETQYF.

The V call is TRBV12-5, the J call TRBJ1-5; D possibly corresponds to TRBD1 (5 bases). This CDR3 has 14 residues. V lost 4 bases and J lost 0, with 7 bases in between. In germline, CDR1 is LGHNT, CDR2 FRNRAP. The CDR3 DNA sequence: TGTGCTAGTGGTTCAAGGGGTAGCAATCAGCCCCAGCATTTT. As protein: CASGSRGSNQPQHF.

This clone was counted only a few times. The chain couples TRBV11-3 to TRBJ2-1; TRBD2 might be the D (5 bases). Trimming pared 2 bases from V and 10 bases from J, leaving 12 bases between. This CDR3 spans 13 amino acids. Germline CDR1 reads SGHNT; CDR2 reads YENEEA. CDR3 in amino acids: CASSLTRSGEQFF. The CDR3, as DNA: TGTGCCAGCAGCTTAACTAGGTCGGGAGAGCAGTTCTTC.